What follows are 13 T cell receptor beta chains derived from one specimen sequenced in a study of T cell responses to AZD1222 COVID-19 vaccine. TCRdb keeps only in-frame clones here, not all; method: immunoSEQ multiplex PCR. The sample contains some 140,000 clones, about four fifths of which appear only once. This material consisted of peripheral blood, taken on day 0 of AZD1222 vaccination. All receptors derive from an adult in good health.

The chain joins TRBV4-2 to TRBJ1-3; D gene uncertain. V lost 0 bases and J 3 bases, leaving 12 bases between the germline ends. Germline V lookup: CDR1 LGHNA, CDR2 YNFKEQ. CDR3 size: 16 residues. The DNA for the CDR3 is TGTGCCAGCAGCCAAGAGGTGGCAGCCCTTGGAAACACCATATATTTT. Residues: CASSQEVAALGNTIYF.

The J gene is TRBJ2-5, the V gene TRBV5-1, with D unclear. V was shortened by 0 bases and J by 2 bases, with 11 bases between the two germline ends. In germline, CDR1 is SGHRS, CDR2 YFSETQ. The CDR3 covers 15 residues. CDR3 amino acids: CASSLGPGKQETQYF. The CDR3 nucleotides read TGCGCCAGCAGCTTGGGGCCCGGCAAGCAAGAGACCCAGTACTTC.

The chain is built from TRBV5-1 and TRBJ1-1; D remains ambiguous. The CDR3 has 14 residues. Trimming stripped 0 bases from V and 6 bases from J, with 12 bases between. CDR1 and CDR2 from the germline V gene are SGHRS and YFSETQ. CDR3 loop: CASSLAGEAPEAFF. CDR3 sequence (DNA): TGCGCCAGCAGCTTGGCCGGGGAAGCTCCTGAAGCTTTCTTT.

The chain employs TRBV5-4 and TRBJ1-5; D not certain. Germline V gene sequence: CDR1 SGHNT, CDR2 YYREEE (reference sequence). The CDR3 is 14 residues long. V lost 3 bases, J lost 1 base, and 8 bases lay in between. CDR3 protein: CASSSTGSNQPQHF. The CDR3 DNA is TGTGCCAGCAGCTCAACCGGGAGCAATCAGCCCCAGCATTTT.

The CDR3 nucleotides are TGTGCCACCAGCAGACACCGGGACGTTGCGTCCAATGAGCAGTTCTTC. This codes for CATSRHRDVASNEQFF. The V and J genes are TRBV15 and TRBJ2-1; D possibly matches TRBD1 or TRBD2 (5 bases each). Germline V lookup: CDR1 LNHNV, CDR2 YYDKDF (reference sequence). The CDR3 is made up of 16 amino acids. The V end was cut by 2 bases, the J end by 6 bases, with 17 bases between.

CDR3 coding DNA: TGCGCCAGCAGGACCAGTACAGGGGGCTATGGCTACACCTTC. Amino acids: CASRTSTGGYGYTF. The V and J genes are TRBV4-1 and TRBJ1-2; 8 bases are shared with TRBD1. Germline V CDR1 and CDR2: MGHRA, YSYEKL. The CDR3 extends over 14 amino acids. The trim removed 6 bases at V and 4 bases at J, leaving 7 bases unmatched.

In nucleotides, the CDR3 is TGTGCCAGCAGCCCAGCGGCGGGGGACGAAAAGTCACCCCTCCACTTT. Translated: CASSPAAGDEKSPLHF. The chain links TRBV5-4 to TRBJ1-6; D possibly corresponds to TRBD1 (5 bases). Germline V CDR1 and CDR2: SGHNT, YYREEE (reference sequence). CDR3 length: 16 residues. Trimming removed 4 bases from V and 10 bases from J, with 21 bases in between.

J is TRBJ1-4 and V is TRBV24-1; tentatively, D is TRBD1 (6 bases). CDR1 KGHDR and CDR2 SFDVKD come from the germline V gene. Trimming removed 1 base at V and 5 bases at J, with 13 bases between. The CDR3 is 16 residues long. The CDR3 DNA sequence: TGTGCCACCAGTGATTTCTCCGAGGGGGGAAATGAAAAACTGTTTTTT. Residues: CATSDFSEGGNEKLFF.

This clone has just one count. This chain connects TRBV5-1 to TRBJ1-1; no clear D. V was clipped by 1 base and J by 1 base, with 5 bases between them. CDR3 length: 13 residues. Germline CDR1 reads SGHRS; CDR2 reads YFSETQ. CDR3 sequence: CASSLKGNTEAFF. Written as DNA, the CDR3 is TGCGCCAGCAGCTTGAAGGGGAACACTGAAGCTTTCTTT.

Worth noting for this clone: Just one base apart from a much larger clone, this may be a read error. Other DNA variants within this sample encode the same CDR3. CDR3 DNA sequence: TGTGCCAGCAGTTTAGGGCAGAACACTGAAGCTTTCTTT. This sequence encodes CASSLGQNTEAFF. The chain joins TRBV12-3 or TRBV12-4 to TRBJ1-1; D is uncertain. This CDR3 is built from 13 residues. Trimming took off 1 base at V and 1 base at J, with 4 bases between the two ends.

The chain uses TRBV5-4 and TRBJ2-1; D remains ambiguous. This CDR3 is built from 18 residues. Trimming cost V 1 base and J 0 bases, with 17 bases left between them. In germline, CDR1 is SGHNT, CDR2 YYREEE (reference sequence). The CDR3 loop reads CASSLKGALRSSYNEQFF. DNA of the CDR3: TGTGCCAGCAGCTTGAAAGGTGCTCTCCGAAGCTCCTACAATGAGCAGTTCTTC.

The chain has TRBV19 and TRBJ1-5; a possible D gene is TRBD1 (5 bases). The CDR3 length is 15 residues. Germline CDR1 LNHDA, CDR2 SQIVND (reference sequence). The V gene lost 7 bases and the J gene lost 4 bases, with 17 bases spanning the gap. DNA for the CDR3: TGTGCCAGTAAGTGGAACGGGGGAGTGAATCAGCCCCAGCATTTT. It is translated as CASKWNGGVNQPQHF.

This chain connects TRBV24-1 to TRBJ2-4; the D is unclear. The CDR3 runs 15 residues. V gave up 4 bases and J gave up 0 bases, with 9 bases separating them. The germline V gene encodes CDR1 KGHDR and CDR2 SFDVKD. This CDR3 is CATSEAFGAKNIQYF. In DNA, the CDR3 is TGTGCCACCAGTGAGGCGTTTGGAGCCAAAAACATTCAGTACTTC.